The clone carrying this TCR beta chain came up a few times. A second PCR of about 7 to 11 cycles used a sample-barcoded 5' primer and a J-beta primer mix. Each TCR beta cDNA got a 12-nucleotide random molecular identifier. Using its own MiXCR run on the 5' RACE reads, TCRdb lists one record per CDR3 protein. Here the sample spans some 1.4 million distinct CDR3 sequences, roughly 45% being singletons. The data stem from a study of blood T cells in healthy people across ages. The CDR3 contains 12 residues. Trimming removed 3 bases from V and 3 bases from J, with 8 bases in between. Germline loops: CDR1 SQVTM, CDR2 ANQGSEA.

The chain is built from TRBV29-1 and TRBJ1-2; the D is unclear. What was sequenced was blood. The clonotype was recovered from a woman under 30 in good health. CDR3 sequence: CSVEESDYGYTF. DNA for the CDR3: TGCAGCGTTGAGGAAAGTGACTATGGCTACACCTTC.